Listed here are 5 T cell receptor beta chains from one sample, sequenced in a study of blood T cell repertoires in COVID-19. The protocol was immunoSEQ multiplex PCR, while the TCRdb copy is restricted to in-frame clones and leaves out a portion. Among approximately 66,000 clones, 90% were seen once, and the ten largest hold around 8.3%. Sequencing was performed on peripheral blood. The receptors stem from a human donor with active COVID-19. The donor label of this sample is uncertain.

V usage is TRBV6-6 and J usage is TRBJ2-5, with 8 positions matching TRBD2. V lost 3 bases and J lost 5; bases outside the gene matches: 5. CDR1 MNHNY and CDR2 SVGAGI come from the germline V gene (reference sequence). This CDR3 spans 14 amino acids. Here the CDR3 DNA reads TGTGCCAGCAGTTATCGGGAGGGGTGGGAGACCCAGTACTTC. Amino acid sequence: CASSYREGWETQYF.

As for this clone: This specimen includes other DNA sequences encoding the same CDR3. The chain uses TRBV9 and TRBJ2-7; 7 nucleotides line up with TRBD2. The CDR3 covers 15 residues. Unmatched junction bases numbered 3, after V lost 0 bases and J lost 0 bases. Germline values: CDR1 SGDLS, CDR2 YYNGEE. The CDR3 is CASSVGAGSSYEQYF. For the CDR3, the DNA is TGTGCCAGCAGCGTAGGAGCGGGATCCTCCTACGAGCAGTACTTC.

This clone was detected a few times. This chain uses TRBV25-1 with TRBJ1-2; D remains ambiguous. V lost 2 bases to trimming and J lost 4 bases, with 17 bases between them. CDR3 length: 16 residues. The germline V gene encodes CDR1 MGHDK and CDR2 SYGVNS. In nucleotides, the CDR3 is TGTGCCAGCAGTGAAGAGCGGGTCCCCTCTTTCTATGGCTACACCTTC. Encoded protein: CASSEERVPSFYGYTF.

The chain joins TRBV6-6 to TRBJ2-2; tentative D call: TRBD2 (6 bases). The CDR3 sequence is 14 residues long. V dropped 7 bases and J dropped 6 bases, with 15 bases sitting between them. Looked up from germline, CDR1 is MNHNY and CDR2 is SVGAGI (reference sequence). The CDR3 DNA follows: TGTGCCAGCACCCCGGGTCCGGGGGCCGGGGAGCTGTTTTTT. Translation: CASTPGPGAGELFF.

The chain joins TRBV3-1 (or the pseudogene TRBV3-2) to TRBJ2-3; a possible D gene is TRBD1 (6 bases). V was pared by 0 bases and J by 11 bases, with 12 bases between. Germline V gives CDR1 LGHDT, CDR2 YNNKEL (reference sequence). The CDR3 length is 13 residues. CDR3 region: CASSQEKVRGQYF. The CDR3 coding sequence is TGTGCCAGCAGCCAAGAGAAGGTCAGGGGGCAGTATTTT.